A selection of T cell receptor beta chains follows, all from one sample in a study of T cell responses to AZD1222 COVID-19 vaccine. Generated by immunoSEQ multiplex PCR, the TCRdb table keeps only in-frame clones and is missing some. The table has about 140,000 clones, approximately 89% seen once. The input for sequencing was peripheral blood, taken on day 0 of AZD1222 vaccination. These TCRs come from an adult in good health. Each CDR3 is given with its conserved first and last residue. The D gene is left open where the match is weak. Some rows mark clone size as missing; the rest say once, few, many or name a class of expanded clone.

>.|TRBV5-1|.|TRBJ2-2
CASSLVLNTGELFF
TGCGCCAGCAGCTTGGTCTTGAACACCGGGGAGCTGTTTTTT
>.|TRBV27|.|TRBJ1-2
CASSFRRSGGYTF
TGTGCCAGCAGTTTTAGGAGGTCTGGGGGCTACACCTTC
>.|TRBV18|TRBD1|TRBJ1-2
CASSPLSGTGDPYNYGYTF
TGTGCCAGCTCACCTTTGTCCGGGACAGGGGACCCGTATAACTATGGCTACACCTTC
>.|TRBV2|.|TRBJ2-3
CASGRRDVTDTQYF
TGTGCCAGCGGTCGGCGGGATGTCACAGATACGCAGTATTTT
>.|TRBV30|TRBD1|TRBJ1-2
CACHKTGGYGYTF
TGTGCCTGTCACAAGACAGGGGGATATGGCTACACCTTC
>.|TRBV3-1/TRBV3-2|.|TRBJ1-5
CASSHRNQPQHF
TGTGCCAGCAGCCACCGCAATCAGCCCCAGCATTTT
>.|TRBV6-1|.|TRBJ1-5
CAGSEARLDAQPQHF
TGTGCCGGCAGTGAAGCGCGTCTGGATGCCCAGCCCCAGCATTTT
>.|TRBV18|.|TRBJ2-3
CASSPDRRTDTQYF
TGTGCCAGCTCACCAGACAGACGCACAGATACGCAGTATTTT
>once|TRBV6-5|TRBD1|TRBJ1-2
CASTELQGGGGYTF
TGTGCCAGCACCGAGCTCCAGGGGGGCGGTGGCTACACCTTC
>.|TRBV27|TRBD2|TRBJ2-7
CASSLRGGYEQYF
TGTGCCAGCAGTTTACGGGGGGGATACGAGCAGTACTTC
>.|TRBV6-5|TRBD1|TRBJ1-5
CASSSSRDRAPQHF
TGTGCCAGCAGTTCATCCCGGGACAGGGCCCCCCAGCATTTT
>.|TRBV25-1|TRBD1|TRBJ1-5
CASSEQGGNQPQHF
TGTGCCAGCAGTGAACAGGGGGGTAATCAGCCCCAGCATTTT
>.|TRBV28|TRBD2|TRBJ2-4
CASSLHSGEGPKNIQYF
TGTGCCAGCAGTTTACACAGCGGGGAGGGGCCAAAAAACATTCAGTACTTC